A selection of T cell receptor beta chains follows, all from one sample in a study of blood T cell repertoires in COVID-19. Libraries were prepared by immunoSEQ multiplex PCR; TCRdb keeps only in-frame clonotypes and omits some of them. The profile shows 95,000 to 150,000 clones, about 84% of them singletons. The material sequenced was peripheral blood. These receptors were collected from a human donor in a cohort sampled during active COVID-19. The CDR3 runs from the conserved cysteine through the conserved F or W. A D gene is named only where the DNA matches it firmly. Only part of the rows carry a size: once, few, many, or a class if the clone is expanded.

j_call d_call v_call clone_size cdr3_nt cdr3_aa
TRBJ1-5 . TRBV2 . TGTGCCAGCAGTGGGTCTTGGGGGGGCAATCAGCCCCAGCATTTT CASSGSWGGNQPQHF
TRBJ1-2 . TRBV7-2 few TGTGCCAGCAGCTACGATGCAGCGGTGAGCGGCTACACCTTC CASSYDAAVSGYTF
TRBJ2-7 TRBD2 TRBV18 . TGTGCCAAAGCGTCCGGGACTACCCCTTACGAGCAGTACTTC CAKASGTTPYEQYF
TRBJ2-3 TRBD2 TRBV4-2 . TGTGCCAGCAGCCAAGTCCCTAGCGGGAGCCCCACAGATACGCAGTATTTT CASSQVPSGSPTDTQYF
TRBJ1-2 . TRBV9 few TGTGCCAGCAGCCCGGACAGCTATGGCTACACCTTC CASSPDSYGYTF
TRBJ2-1 TRBD2 TRBV9 once TGTGCCAGCAGCGCACTAGCGGGAGGTGGCAATGAGCAGTTCTTC CASSALAGGGNEQFF
TRBJ1-1 . TRBV13 . TGTGCCAGTGCGGAGGCCCCGAACACTGAAGCTTTCTTT CASAEAPNTEAFF
TRBJ2-2 . TRBV19 few TGTGCCAGTAGCCCCGCCGGCACCGGGGAGCTGTTTTTT CASSPAGTGELFF
TRBJ1-5 . TRBV28 . TGTGCCAGCGGGGGGGGGCCATACAGCAATCAGCCCCAGCATTTT CASGGGPYSNQPQHF
TRBJ2-3 . TRBV5-1 few TGCGCCAGCAGAATGCGGCCAGGGGCAGATACGCAGTATTTT CASRMRPGADTQYF
TRBJ2-7 . TRBV27 few TGTGCCAGCAGGTATTCGACAGGCCGCTACGAGCAGTACTTC CASRYSTGRYEQYF
TRBJ2-1 . TRBV5-1 . TGCGCCAGCAGCTTGGGACAAAACTACAATGAGCAGTTCTTC CASSLGQNYNEQFF
TRBJ2-5 . TRBV29-1 . TGCAGCGTTGTTTGGGGGGTGGAGACCCAGTACTTC CSVVWGVETQYF
TRBJ1-3 TRBD1 TRBV11-2 . TGTGCCAGCAGCCCTAGACAGGGGGCGCCTGGAAACACCATATATTTT CASSPRQGAPGNTIYF
TRBJ1-1 . TRBV5-1 . TGCGCCAGCAGCATGCAGGGGCAGAGGACTGAAGCTTTCTTT CASSMQGQRTEAFF
TRBJ1-2 TRBD1 TRBV27 . TGTGCCAGCAGTTTCCTCGGGACAGGGGAAAACTATGGCTACACCTTC CASSFLGTGENYGYTF
TRBJ1-2 TRBD1 TRBV24-1 . TGTGCCACCAGTGAGACAGGGAATGATGGCTACACCTTC CATSETGNDGYTF
TRBJ2-5 TRBD1 TRBV16 . TGTGCCAGCAGCCAACAAACAGGGGCTTCGGAGACCCAGTACTTC CASSQQTGASETQYF
TRBJ2-7 . TRBV28 . TGTGCCAGCAGCGTCGGGGTCGGAGGGCGCTACGAGCAGTACTTC CASSVGVGGRYEQYF
TRBJ2-1 . TRBV9 . TGTGCCAGCAGCGTAGGGGTATCCAGCGGATTCTACAATGAGCAGTTCTTC CASSVGVSSGFYNEQFF
TRBJ2-5 . TRBV5-6 . TGTGCCAGCAGCTTAGGAGGACAGTATCAAGAGACCCAGTACTTC CASSLGGQYQETQYF
TRBJ2-7 TRBD2 TRBV5-1 . TGCGCCAGCAGCCCCTCAGCGGGGCCTGTTGAGCAGTACTTC CASSPSAGPVEQYF
TRBJ2-1 . TRBV7-2 . TGTGCCAGCAGCTTACGAGCCAAAAATGAGCAGTTCTTC CASSLRAKNEQFF
TRBJ2-7 TRBD2 TRBV6-1 . TGTGCCAGCAGTGGAGGGCGGAGCGGGAGTAGGTACGAGCAGTACTTC CASSGGRSGSRYEQYF
TRBJ1-3 . TRBV19 . TGTGCCAGTAGTCAGGTAAACTCTGGAAACACCATATATTTT CASSQVNSGNTIYF
TRBJ2-5 TRBD1 TRBV9 . TGTGCCAGCAGCGCTCAGGGGGCACGATCTAAAGAGACCCAGTACTTC CASSAQGARSKETQYF
TRBJ1-3 . TRBV7-2 . TGTGCCAGCAGCTTAGTTCAGGGGACGGCTGGAAACACCATATATTTT CASSLVQGTAGNTIYF
TRBJ1-3 . TRBV14 . TGTGCCAGCAGCCGAGGGACTGCTACTGGAAACACCATATATTTT CASSRGTATGNTIYF
TRBJ2-7 . TRBV5-1 once TGCGCCAGCAGCCTGAGGCCGTCCTCTACGGGGGAGCAGTACTTC CASSLRPSSTGEQYF
TRBJ1-2 . TRBV4-1 . TGCGCCAGCAGCCAAGTCGCCTCCGACGGGTACTATGGCTACACCTTC CASSQVASDGYYGYTF
TRBJ2-1 TRBD2 TRBV5-8 . TGTGCCAGCAGCTTTAGGCCTAGCGGGAGCTTTGAGCAGTTCTTC CASSFRPSGSFEQFF
TRBJ2-7 . TRBV19 few TGTGCCAGTAGTACGGGACACTACGAGCAGTACTTC CASSTGHYEQYF
TRBJ2-6 . TRBV24-1 . TGTGCCACCAGTCCCTCGGGACTTCGATCCTTGAACTCTGGGGCCAACGTCCTGACTTTC CATSPSGLRSLNSGANVLTF
TRBJ1-2 TRBD1 TRBV7-8 . TGTGCCAGCAGCCCAACCCCAGGACAGGGTAACTATGGCTACACCTTC CASSPTPGQGNYGYTF
TRBJ2-5 . TRBV11-2 once TGTGCCAGCAGCTTTGATGCAGGCCAAGAGACCCAGTACTTC CASSFDAGQETQYF
TRBJ2-6 . TRBV27 . TGTGCCAGCAAGGGGTTGGGCTCTGGGGCCAACGTCCTGACTTTC CASKGLGSGANVLTF
TRBJ2-5 . TRBV5-1 . TGCGCCAGCAGCGCCGGGATGACACAAGAGACCCAGTACTTC CASSAGMTQETQYF
TRBJ2-7 . TRBV12-3/TRBV12-4 . TGTGCCAGCAGTTTTACAGCAACCTACGAGCAGTACTTC CASSFTATYEQYF
TRBJ2-1 TRBD2 TRBV19 once TGTGCCAGTAGTATCTCTAGCGGGGGTTTGGAGAACAATGAGCAGTTCTTC CASSISSGGLENNEQFF
TRBJ2-3 TRBD2 TRBV7-8 . TGTGCCAGCAGTCTAGGCCGACTAGCGACAGATACGCAGTATTTT CASSLGRLATDTQYF
TRBJ2-1 TRBD1 TRBV18 . TGTGCCAGCTCACCGACAGGGGGCTTTAGGAGCAATGAGCAGTTCTTC CASSPTGGFRSNEQFF